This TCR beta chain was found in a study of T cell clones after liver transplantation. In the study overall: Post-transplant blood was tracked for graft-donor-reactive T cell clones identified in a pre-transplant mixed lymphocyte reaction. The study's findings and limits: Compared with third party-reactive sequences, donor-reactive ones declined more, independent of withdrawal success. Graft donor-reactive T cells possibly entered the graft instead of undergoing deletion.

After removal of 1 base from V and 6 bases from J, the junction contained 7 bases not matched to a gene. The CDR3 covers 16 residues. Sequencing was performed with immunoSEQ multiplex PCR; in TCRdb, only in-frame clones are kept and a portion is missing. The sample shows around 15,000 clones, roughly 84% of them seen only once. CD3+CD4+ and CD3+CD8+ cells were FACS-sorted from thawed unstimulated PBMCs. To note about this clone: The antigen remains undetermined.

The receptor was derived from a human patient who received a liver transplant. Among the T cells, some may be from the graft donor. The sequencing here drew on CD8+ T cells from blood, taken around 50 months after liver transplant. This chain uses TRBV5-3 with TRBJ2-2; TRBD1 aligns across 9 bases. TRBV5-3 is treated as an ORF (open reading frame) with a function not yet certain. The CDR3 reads CARSLSGTGKPGELFF. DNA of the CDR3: TGTGCCAGAAGCTTGTCAGGGACAGGGAAGCCCGGGGAGCTGTTTTTT.